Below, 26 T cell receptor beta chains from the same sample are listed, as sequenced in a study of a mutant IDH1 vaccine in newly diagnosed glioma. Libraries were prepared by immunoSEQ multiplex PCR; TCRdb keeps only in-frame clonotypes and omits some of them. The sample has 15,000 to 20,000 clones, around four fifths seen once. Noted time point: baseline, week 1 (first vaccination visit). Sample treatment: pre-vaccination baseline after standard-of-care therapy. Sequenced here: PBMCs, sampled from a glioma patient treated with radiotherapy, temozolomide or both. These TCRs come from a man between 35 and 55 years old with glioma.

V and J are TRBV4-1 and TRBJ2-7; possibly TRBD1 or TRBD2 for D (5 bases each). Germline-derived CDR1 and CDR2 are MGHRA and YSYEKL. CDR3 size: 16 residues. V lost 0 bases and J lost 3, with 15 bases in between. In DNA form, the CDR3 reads TGCGCCAGCAGCCAAGAATGGGACCAGACAAACTACGAGCAGTACTTC. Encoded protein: CASSQEWDQTNYEQYF.

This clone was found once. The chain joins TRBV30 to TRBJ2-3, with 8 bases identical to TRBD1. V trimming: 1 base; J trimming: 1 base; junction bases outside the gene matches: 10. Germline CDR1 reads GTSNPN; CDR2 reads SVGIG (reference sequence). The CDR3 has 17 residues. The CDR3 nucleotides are TGTGCCTGGAGTGGGATGGACAGGGCGTGGGGCACAGATACGCAGTATTTT. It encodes CAWSGMDRAWGTDTQYF.

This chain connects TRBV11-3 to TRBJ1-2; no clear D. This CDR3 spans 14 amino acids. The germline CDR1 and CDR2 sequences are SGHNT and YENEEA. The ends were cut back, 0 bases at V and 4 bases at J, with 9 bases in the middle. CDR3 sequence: CASSLEKGLYGYTF. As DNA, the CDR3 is TGTGCCAGCAGCTTAGAAAAGGGCCTCTATGGCTACACCTTC.

The CDR3 region is CASSLSGRVHNEQFF. CDR3 coding DNA: TGTGCCAGCAGCCTCAGCGGGAGGGTCCACAATGAGCAGTTCTTC. The chain combines TRBV9 with TRBJ2-1, with 10 bases fitting TRBD2. The CDR3 runs to 15 residues. J lost 5 bases, V lost 4 bases, and 6 bases had no gene match. Germline V lookup: CDR1 SGDLS, CDR2 YYNGEE.

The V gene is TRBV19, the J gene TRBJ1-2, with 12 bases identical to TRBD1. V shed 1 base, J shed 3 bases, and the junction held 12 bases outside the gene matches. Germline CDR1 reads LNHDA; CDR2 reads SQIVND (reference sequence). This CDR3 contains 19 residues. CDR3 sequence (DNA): TGTGCCAGTAGTATAGGTTTCGGGACAGGGGGCAATCTTGACTATGGCTACACCTTC. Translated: CASSIGFGTGGNLDYGYTF.

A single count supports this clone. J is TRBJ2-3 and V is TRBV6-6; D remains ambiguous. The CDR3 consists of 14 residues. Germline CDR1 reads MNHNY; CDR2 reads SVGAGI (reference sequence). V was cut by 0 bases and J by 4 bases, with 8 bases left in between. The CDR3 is CASSYSLSSDTQYF. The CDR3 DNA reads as TGTGCCAGCAGTTACTCCCTCTCATCAGATACGCAGTATTTT.

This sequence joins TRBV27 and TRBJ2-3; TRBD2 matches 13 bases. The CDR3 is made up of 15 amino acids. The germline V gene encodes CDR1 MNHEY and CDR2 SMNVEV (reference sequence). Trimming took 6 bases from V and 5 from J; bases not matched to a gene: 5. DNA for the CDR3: TGTGCCAGCAGACTAGCGGGAGGGCCTATAGATACGCAGTATTTT. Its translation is CASRLAGGPIDTQYF.

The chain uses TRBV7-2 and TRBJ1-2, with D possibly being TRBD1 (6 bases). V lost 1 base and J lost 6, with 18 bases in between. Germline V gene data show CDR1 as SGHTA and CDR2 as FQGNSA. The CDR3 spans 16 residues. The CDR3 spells CASSLGGVRGQDGYTF. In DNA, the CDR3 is TGTGCCAGCAGCTTAGGGGGGGTGCGGGGGCAGGATGGCTACACCTTC.

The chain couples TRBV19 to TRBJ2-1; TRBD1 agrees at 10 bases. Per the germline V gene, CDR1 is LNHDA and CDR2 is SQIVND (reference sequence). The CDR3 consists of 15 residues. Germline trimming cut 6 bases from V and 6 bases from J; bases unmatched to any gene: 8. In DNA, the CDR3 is TGTGCCAGTAGCGGGACAGGGGTAGTGAGCAATGAGCAGTTCTTC. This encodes CASSGTGVVSNEQFF.

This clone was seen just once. The CDR3 coding sequence is TGTGCCAGCAGTTTAAGGGGAGATACGCAGTATTTT. Translating gives CASSLRGDTQYF. The chain is built from TRBV27 and TRBJ2-3, with D possibly being TRBD1 (5 bases). The V end was cut by 2 bases, the J end by 5 bases, with 5 bases between. The CDR3 loop spans 12 amino acids. Germline loops: CDR1 MNHEY, CDR2 SMNVEV (reference sequence).

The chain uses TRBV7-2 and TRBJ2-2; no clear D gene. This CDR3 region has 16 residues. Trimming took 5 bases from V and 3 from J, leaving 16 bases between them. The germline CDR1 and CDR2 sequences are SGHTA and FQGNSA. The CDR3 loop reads CASSLRPPGDTGELFF. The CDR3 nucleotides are TGTGCCAGCAGCCTTCGCCCCCCCGGCGACACCGGGGAGCTGTTTTTT.

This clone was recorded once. In nucleotides, the CDR3 is TGTGCCGGTGGGGCCGAAGGAGGCACAGATACGCAGTATTTT. Its protein is CAGGAEGGTDTQYF. This chain connects TRBV30 to TRBJ2-3, with a possible D match to TRBD1 (5 bases). Trimming pared 8 bases from V and 1 base from J, leaving 16 bases between. The CDR3 has 14 amino acids. Germline CDR1 GTSNPN, CDR2 SVGIG (reference sequence).

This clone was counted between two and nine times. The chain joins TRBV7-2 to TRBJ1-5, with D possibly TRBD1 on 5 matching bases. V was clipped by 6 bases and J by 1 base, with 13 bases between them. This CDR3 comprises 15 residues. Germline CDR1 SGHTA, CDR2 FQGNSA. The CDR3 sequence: CASSFTGASNQPQHF. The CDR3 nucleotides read TGTGCCAGCAGTTTCACAGGAGCGAGCAATCAGCCCCAGCATTTT. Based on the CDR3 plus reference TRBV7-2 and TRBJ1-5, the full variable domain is GAGVSQSPSNKVTEKGKDVELRCDPISGHTALYWYRQSLGQGLEFLIYFQGNSAPDKSGLPSDRFSAERTGGSVSTLTIQRTQQEDSAVYLCASSFTGASNQPQHFGDGTRLSIL.

The CDR3 nucleotides read TGTGCCAGCAGGGGAGGACTAGCGGGAGGGACCGGGGAGCTGTTTTTT. Its protein product is CASRGGLAGGTGELFF. The chain is built from TRBV11-2 and TRBJ2-2, with 15 bases fitting TRBD2. J was trimmed by 5 bases and V by 6 bases; bases with no gene match: 4. The germline V gene encodes CDR1 SGHAT and CDR2 FQNNGV. The CDR3 extends over 16 amino acids. The full variable domain, completed using reference TRBV11-2 and TRBJ2-2, is EAGVAQSPRYKIIEKRQSVAFWCNPISGHATLYWYQQILGQGPKLLIQFQNNGVVDDSQLPKDRFSAERLKGVDSTLKIQPAKLEDSAVYLCASRGGLAGGTGELFFGEGSRLTVL.

CDR3 region: CATSRDRRSTDTQYF. The CDR3 DNA reads as TGTGCCACCAGCAGAGATCGCCGTAGCACAGATACGCAGTATTTT. This sequence joins TRBV15 and TRBJ2-3, with unresolved D. CDR1 and CDR2 from the germline V gene are LNHNV and YYDKDF (reference sequence). The CDR3 runs 15 residues. V shed 0 bases and J shed 0 bases, with 7 bases lying between them.

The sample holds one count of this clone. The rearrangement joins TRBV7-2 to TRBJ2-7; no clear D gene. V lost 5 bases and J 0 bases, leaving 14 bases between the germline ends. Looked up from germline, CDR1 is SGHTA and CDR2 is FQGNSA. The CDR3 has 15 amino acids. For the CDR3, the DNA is TGTGCCAGCAGCCAAAAGCCGGGCCTCTCCTACGAGCAGTACTTC. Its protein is CASSQKPGLSYEQYF.

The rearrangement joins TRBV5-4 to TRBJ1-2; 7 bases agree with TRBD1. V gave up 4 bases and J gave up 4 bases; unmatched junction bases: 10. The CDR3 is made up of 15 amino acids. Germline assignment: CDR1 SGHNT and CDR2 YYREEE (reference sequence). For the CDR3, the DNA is TGTGCCAGCAGCACCCGACAGGGTGGTGGCTATGGCTACACCTTC. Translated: CASSTRQGGGYGYTF.

The DNA of the CDR3 is TGTGCCAGCAGTGGACAGGGGGCTAAAGATACGCAGTATTTT. This translates into CASSGQGAKDTQYF. V gene TRBV25-1 combines with J gene TRBJ2-3; 10 bases match TRBD1. V was pared by 4 bases and J by 5 bases, with 3 bases of the junction left unmatched. Germline V gene lookup returns CDR1 MGHDK and CDR2 SYGVNS. This CDR3 spans 14 amino acids. Supplemented by reference TRBV25-1 and TRBJ2-3, the full variable domain reads EADIYQTPRYLVIGTGKKITLECSQTMGHDKMYWYQQDPGMELHLIHYSYGVNSTEKGDLSSESTVSRIRTEHFPLTLESARPSHTSQYLCASSGQGAKDTQYFGPGTRLTVL.

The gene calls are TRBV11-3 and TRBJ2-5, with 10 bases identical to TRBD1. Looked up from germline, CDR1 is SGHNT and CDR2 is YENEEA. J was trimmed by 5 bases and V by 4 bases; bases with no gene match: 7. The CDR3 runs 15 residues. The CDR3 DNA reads TGTGCCAGCAGCTCCCGGGACAGGGGTGTGGAGACCCAGTACTTC. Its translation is CASSSRDRGVETQYF.

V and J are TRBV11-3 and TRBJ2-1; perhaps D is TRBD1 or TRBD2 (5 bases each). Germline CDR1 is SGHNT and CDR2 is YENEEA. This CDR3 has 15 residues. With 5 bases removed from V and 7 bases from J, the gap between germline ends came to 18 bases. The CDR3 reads CASSQYGASGNEQFF. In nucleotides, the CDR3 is TGTGCCAGCAGCCAGTACGGGGCAAGCGGAAATGAGCAGTTCTTC.

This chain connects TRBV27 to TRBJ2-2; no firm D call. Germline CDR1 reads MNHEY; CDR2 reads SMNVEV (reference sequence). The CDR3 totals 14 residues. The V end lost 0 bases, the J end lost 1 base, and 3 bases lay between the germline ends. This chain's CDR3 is CASSLSWNTGELFF. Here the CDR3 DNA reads TGTGCCAGCAGTTTATCGTGGAACACCGGGGAGCTGTTTTTT.

CDR3 region: CASRGRESRGEQYF. CDR3 nucleotides: TGTGCCAGCAGAGGGCGGGAGAGCCGGGGCGAGCAGTACTTC. This chain connects TRBV13 to TRBJ2-7; TRBD2 matches at 7 bases. This CDR3 spans 14 amino acids. J was trimmed by 6 bases and V by 6 bases; bases with no gene match: 11. Germline V gives CDR1 PRHDT, CDR2 FYEKMQ (reference sequence). Complete variable domain (other parts from reference TRBV13 and TRBJ2-7): AAGVIQSPRHLIKEKRETATLKCYPIPRHDTVYWYQQGPGQDPQFLISFYEKMQSDKGSIPDRFSAQQFSDYHSELNMSSLELGDSALYFCASRGRESRGEQYFGPGTRLTVT.

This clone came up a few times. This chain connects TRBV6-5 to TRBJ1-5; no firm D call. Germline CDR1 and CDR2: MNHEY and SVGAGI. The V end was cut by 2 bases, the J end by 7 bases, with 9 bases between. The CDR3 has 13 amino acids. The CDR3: CASSYGYGQPQHF. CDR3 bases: TGTGCCAGCAGTTACGGTTACGGACAGCCCCAGCATTTT.

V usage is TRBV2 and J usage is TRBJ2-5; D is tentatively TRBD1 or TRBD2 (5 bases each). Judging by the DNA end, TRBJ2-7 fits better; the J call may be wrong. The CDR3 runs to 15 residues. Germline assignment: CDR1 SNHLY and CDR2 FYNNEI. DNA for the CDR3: TGTGCCAGCAGCACCGGGACGACTAACTCCTACGAGCAGTACTTC. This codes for CASSTGTTNSYEQYF.

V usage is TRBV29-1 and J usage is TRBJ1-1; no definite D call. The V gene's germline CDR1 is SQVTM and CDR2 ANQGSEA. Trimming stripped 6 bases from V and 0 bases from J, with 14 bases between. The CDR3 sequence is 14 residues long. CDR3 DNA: TGCAGCGTGGCCCCGAGAGGGCTGAACACTGAAGCTTTCTTT. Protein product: CSVAPRGLNTEAFF.

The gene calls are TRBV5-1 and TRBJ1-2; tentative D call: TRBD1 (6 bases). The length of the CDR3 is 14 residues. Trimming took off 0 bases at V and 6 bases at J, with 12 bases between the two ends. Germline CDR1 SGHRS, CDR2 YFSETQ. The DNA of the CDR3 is TGCGCCAGCAGCTTGGGAGGGGGAGACAATGGCTACACCTTC. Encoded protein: CASSLGGGDNGYTF. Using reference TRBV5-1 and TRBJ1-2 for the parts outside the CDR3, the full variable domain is KAGVTQTPRYLIKTRGQQVTLSCSPISGHRSVSWYQQTPGQGLQFLFEYFSETQRNKGNFPGRFSGRQFSNSRSEMNVSTLELGDSALYLCASSLGGGDNGYTFGSGTRLTVV.